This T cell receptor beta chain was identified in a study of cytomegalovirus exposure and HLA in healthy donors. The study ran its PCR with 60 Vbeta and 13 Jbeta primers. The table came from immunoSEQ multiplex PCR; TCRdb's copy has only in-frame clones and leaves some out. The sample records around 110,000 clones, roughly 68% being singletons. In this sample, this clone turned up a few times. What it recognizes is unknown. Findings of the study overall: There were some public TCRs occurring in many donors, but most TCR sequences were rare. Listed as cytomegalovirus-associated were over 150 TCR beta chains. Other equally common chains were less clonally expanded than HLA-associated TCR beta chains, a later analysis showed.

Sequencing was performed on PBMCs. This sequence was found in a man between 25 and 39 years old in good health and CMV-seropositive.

CDR3 residues: CASSPRGQGRVTGELFF. The DNA for the CDR3 is TGTGCCAGCAGCCCACGGGGACAGGGGCGCGTAACCGGGGAGCTGTTTTTT. The V gene is TRBV7-9, the J gene TRBJ2-2, with 10 bases aligning to TRBD1. The length of the CDR3 is 17 residues. Trimming removed 5 bases from V and 5 bases from J; junction bases left unmatched: 11. Germline assignment: CDR1 SEHNR and CDR2 FQNEAQ (reference sequence).